This T cell receptor beta chain was captured in a study of T cell responses to AZD1222 COVID-19 vaccine. About the study: Pooling covered second doses at about 4 or about 12 weeks.

Produced via immunoSEQ multiplex PCR; TCRdb's table is partial and in-frame only. The data show about 130,000 clones, over 90% seen once. Whole-study findings and limits: Regions 160-218 and 743-854 dominated among vaccine-associated CD4 TCRs spanning spike. Among the donors, most were white British and more were female, and clonal diversity was possibly underestimated.

About this clone itself: Antigen: not known.

This TCR derives from an adult in good health. The specimen was peripheral blood, collected on day 0 of AZD1222 vaccination.

This CDR3 reads CASSSGGIAGELFF. In DNA form, the CDR3 reads TGTGCCAGCAGCTCGGGGGGGATCGCCGGGGAGCTGTTTTTT. V gene TRBV7-9 combines with J gene TRBJ2-2; 8 bases match TRBD2. Germline assignment: CDR1 SEHNR and CDR2 FQNEAQ (reference sequence). Losses at the gene ends were 4 bases for V and 6 bases for J; bases not matched to a gene: 4. The CDR3 loop spans 14 amino acids. Looking up the rest from reference TRBV7-9 and TRBJ2-2 gives the full variable domain: DTGVSQNPRHKITKRGQNVTFRCDPISEHNRLYWYRQTLGQGPEFLTYFQNEAQLEKSRLLSDRFSAERPKGSFSTLEIQRTEQGDSAMYLCASSSGGIAGELFFGEGSRLTVL.